This T cell receptor (beta chain) was captured by sequencing in a study of shared clonotypes between healthy human individuals. Overall study results and limits: Researchers found naive subsets generally carried larger estimated richness than memory subsets.

Donors included only healthy HIV-negative adults lacking recent acute infections or vaccinations. The germline CDR1 and CDR2 sequences are KGHSH and LQKENI. The CDR3 runs to 14 residues. V lost 6 bases and J 7 bases, leaving 16 bases between the germline ends. The table came from immunoSEQ multiplex PCR; TCRdb's copy has only in-frame clones and leaves some out. The data contain approximately 640,000 clones, less than 80% of them singletons. About this clone itself: Its target is unknown.

Specimen: memory CD4+ T cells sorted from blood. This sample's subset: CD45RA-negative fraction. This chain joins TRBV18 and TRBJ1-5; TRBD1 might be the D (5 bases). The TCR sequence derives from a woman in her 30s in good health. The CDR3 here is CASSQDRGDQPQHF. CDR3 nucleotides: TGTGCCAGCTCTCAAGACCGGGGGGACCAGCCCCAGCATTTT.